These T cell receptor beta chains were read from a single sample in a study of beta chain features in type 1 diabetes. Sequencing was performed with immunoSEQ multiplex PCR; in TCRdb, only in-frame clones are kept and a portion is missing. The repertoire holds a few hundred thousand clones, with around a fifth as singletons. Sequencing was performed on naive CD4+ T cells from blood. All receptors derive from a woman under 30 in good health. Both conserved end residues are part of each CDR3. Each record gives: CDR3 protein, CDR3 DNA, J gene, V gene, D gene, clone size. D genes are given only for firm matches. The size entry is marked missing in some rows and otherwise reads once, few, many or a size class.

CASRPRLAGLEEQYF,TGTGCCAGCAGGCCACGACTAGCGGGGCTCGAAGAGCAGTACTTC,TRBJ2-7,TRBV6-6,TRBD2,.
CASRTGANYGYTF,TGTGCCAGCCGTACAGGGGCTAACTATGGCTACACCTTC,TRBJ1-2,TRBV27,TRBD1,.
CAWNRGIEAYNEQFF,TGTGCCTGGAACAGGGGGATAGAGGCCTACAATGAGCAGTTCTTC,TRBJ2-1,TRBV30,TRBD1,few
CAIRGTSGEQETQYF,TGTGCCATCAGGGGGACTAGCGGGGAACAAGAGACCCAGTACTTC,TRBJ2-5,TRBV10-3,TRBD2,few
CASSPPGAEAFF,TGTGCCAGCAGTCCCCCGGGAGCTGAAGCTTTCTTT,TRBJ1-1,TRBV2,.,.
CASSDGETQYF,TGTGCCAGCAGCGACGGGGAGACCCAGTACTTC,TRBJ2-5,TRBV7-2,.,.
CASSWGQGRGAFF,TGCGCCAGCAGCTGGGGACAGGGTAGAGGAGCTTTCTTT,TRBJ1-1,TRBV5-1,TRBD1,few
CASSPQREEQFF,TGTGCCAGCTCACCCCAGAGGGAGGAGCAGTTCTTC,TRBJ2-1,TRBV18,.,few
CATSSGGQETQYF,TGCGCCACCTCAAGCGGCGGTCAAGAGACCCAGTACTTC,TRBJ2-5,TRBV5-1,.,.
CASSIWRGVGGNEQFF,TGTGCCAGTAGTATTTGGCGGGGGGTAGGGGGTAATGAGCAGTTCTTC,TRBJ2-1,TRBV19,TRBD2,.
CASRDLQGRNEQFF,TGTGCCAGCAGGGATCTGCAGGGGCGCAATGAGCAGTTCTTC,TRBJ2-1,TRBV6-1,.,.
CAWNLQRNQPQHF,TGTGCCTGGAACCTACAGAGAAATCAGCCCCAGCATTTT,TRBJ1-5,TRBV30,.,.